The 32 T cell receptor beta chains in this list originate from one sample, sequenced in a study of blood T cell repertoires in COVID-19. Some clones are missing from TCRdb's copy, which holds only in-frame ones; the method was immunoSEQ multiplex PCR. The table records fewer than 250,000 clones, under 90% of them present only once. Sequenced sample: peripheral blood. These receptors all stem from a woman in her 40s with active or convalescent COVID-19.

V and J are TRBV7-2 and TRBJ2-2, with TRBD2 as a possible D gene (5 bases). Germline values: CDR1 SGHTA, CDR2 FQGNSA. The V end lost 3 bases, the J end lost 6 bases, and 11 bases lay between the germline ends. This CDR3 comprises 14 residues. The CDR3 sequence is CASSLPRRSGELFF. In DNA, the CDR3 is TGTGCCAGCAGCTTGCCAAGGAGGTCCGGGGAGCTGTTTTTT.

The rearrangement links TRBV6-2 or TRBV6-3 to TRBJ1-2; perhaps TRBD1 as D (6 bases). The CDR3 extends over 15 amino acids. The germline V gene has CDR1 MNHEY and CDR2 SVGEGT. Trimming left V 0 bases short and J 4 bases short, with 12 bases between. The CDR3 region has the DNA TGTGCCAGCAGTTACTCGGACAGAATAGCCTATGGCTACACCTTC. This gives the protein CASSYSDRIAYGYTF.

V is TRBV24-1 and J is TRBJ2-2, with TRBD1 matching 8 bases. CDR1 KGHDR and CDR2 SFDVKD come from the germline V gene. The CDR3 contains 16 residues. Unmatched junction bases numbered 2, after V lost 0 bases and J lost 3 bases. CDR3 nucleotide sequence: TGTGCCACCAGTGATTTGGGACAGGGATACACCGGGGAGCTGTTTTTT. Protein: CATSDLGQGYTGELFF.

This chain connects TRBV2 to TRBJ1-1; TRBD1 is a possible D gene (6 bases). With 4 bases removed from V and 5 bases from J, the gap between germline ends came to 14 bases. The CDR3 runs to 14 residues. CDR1 and CDR2 from the germline V gene are SNHLY and FYNNEI. CDR3 nucleotide sequence: TGTGCCAGCAGTGTGCTACAGGGTGGTACTGAAGCTTTCTTT. Protein: CASSVLQGGTEAFF.

The chain joins TRBV19 to TRBJ2-3; weak D call: TRBD1 (6 bases). The germline gives CDR1 LNHDA, CDR2 SQIVND (reference sequence). The germline V and J ends were trimmed by 8 bases and 4 bases, with 13 bases remaining between them. This CDR3 is built from 13 residues. For the CDR3, the DNA is TGTGCCAGTTCTTATTACAGGGCAGATACGCAGTATTTT. Residues: CASSYYRADTQYF. Full variable domain (missing parts from reference TRBV19 and TRBJ2-3): DGGITQSPKYLFRKEGQNVTLSCEQNLNHDAMYWYRQDPGQGLRLIYYSQIVNDFQKGDIAEGYSVSREKKESFPLTVTSAQKNPTAFYLCASSYYRADTQYFGPGTRLTVL.

The chain has TRBV30 and TRBJ1-2; D gene uncertain. The CDR3 has 13 amino acids. Trimming left V 1 base short and J 7 bases short, with 13 bases between. Germline loops: CDR1 GTSNPN, CDR2 SVGIG (reference sequence). The CDR3 loop reads CAWSERGLSGYTF. CDR3 bases: TGTGCCTGGAGTGAACGGGGTCTCTCTGGCTACACCTTC.

This chain links TRBV20-1 with TRBJ2-3; no clear D gene. This CDR3 has 14 residues. From germline, CDR1 is DFQATT and CDR2 SNEGSKA (reference sequence). The V gene lost 3 bases and the J gene lost 2 bases, with 12 bases spanning the gap. The CDR3 spells CSASILIVTDTQYF. In DNA form, the CDR3 reads TGCAGTGCTAGTATTTTGATAGTCACAGATACGCAGTATTTT.

This chain joins TRBV15 and TRBJ2-7, with 7 bases aligning to TRBD2. V shed 1 base and J 5 bases; nucleotides not matched to a gene: 8. This CDR3 contains 15 residues. Per the germline V gene, CDR1 is LNHNV and CDR2 is YYDKDF (reference sequence). The CDR3 DNA reads as TGTGCCACCAGCAGAGGACGGGAGGTTGGGAACGAGCAGTACTTC. Encoded protein: CATSRGREVGNEQYF.

This clone was seen once. This sequence joins TRBV11-2 and TRBJ2-1; TRBD2 aligns across 10 bases. Germline V CDR1 and CDR2: SGHAT, FQNNGV. The CDR3 consists of 15 residues. V shed 1 base and J 3 bases; nucleotides not matched to a gene: 0. CDR3 protein: CASSLGLAGYNEQFF. The CDR3 coding sequence is TGTGCCAGCAGCTTAGGACTAGCGGGCTACAATGAGCAGTTCTTC. Full variable domain (rest looked up from reference TRBV11-2 and TRBJ2-1): EAGVAQSPRYKIIEKRQSVAFWCNPISGHATLYWYQQILGQGPKLLIQFQNNGVVDDSQLPKDRFSAERLKGVDSTLKIQPAKLEDSAVYLCASSLGLAGYNEQFFGPGTRLTVL.

The chain couples TRBV6-2 or TRBV6-3 to TRBJ1-5, with a possible D match to TRBD1 (5 bases). Between the trimmed V and J ends, which lost 2 bases and 2 bases, there was a span of 13 bases. This CDR3 comprises 16 residues. Germline CDR1 and CDR2: MNHEY and SVGEGT. The CDR3 reads CASSYRRGDGNQPQHF. The CDR3, as DNA: TGTGCCAGCAGTTACCGCCGGGGGGATGGCAATCAGCCCCAGCATTTT.

V is TRBV6-5 and J is TRBJ2-1, with 7 bases that match TRBD2. The CDR3 contains 15 residues. Germline V gives CDR1 MNHEY, CDR2 SVGAGI. V was pared by 2 bases and J by 5 bases, with 6 bases of the junction left unmatched. The CDR3 sequence is CASSYLAGEDNEQFF. CDR3 DNA: TGTGCCAGCAGTTACCTGGCGGGAGAGGACAATGAGCAGTTCTTC.

The chain is built from TRBV7-9 and TRBJ2-1; 14 bases match TRBD2. V shed 3 bases and J 9 bases; nucleotides not matched to a gene: 10. The germline V gene encodes CDR1 SEHNR and CDR2 FQNEAQ (reference sequence). CDR3 length: 17 amino acids. The chain's CDR3 is CASSFRGTSGSRREQFF. CDR3 DNA sequence: TGTGCCAGCAGCTTCCGGGGGACTAGCGGGAGCCGACGTGAGCAGTTCTTC.

The chain carries TRBV19 and TRBJ2-1, with 13 bases that match TRBD2. Germline V CDR1 and CDR2: LNHDA, SQIVND (reference sequence). This CDR3 spans 15 amino acids. V shed 6 bases and J 6 bases; nucleotides not matched to a gene: 5. This CDR3 is CASSNGLAGANEQFF. CDR3 DNA sequence: TGTGCCAGTAGCAATGGACTAGCGGGGGCCAATGAGCAGTTCTTC.

This rearrangement joins TRBV11-3 to TRBJ1-6; 8 bases map to TRBD1. The CDR3 totals 15 residues. Germline V CDR1 and CDR2: SGHNT, YENEEA. V dropped 0 bases and J dropped 7; count of bases not matched to a gene: 2. The CDR3 bases are TGTGCCAGCAGCTTAGACAGGGGGCGGAATTCACCCCTCCACTTT. Amino acid sequence: CASSLDRGRNSPLHF.

Turning to this clone: Other DNA sequences in this sample translate to the same CDR3. This CDR3 is CASSLPGQGYGYTF. The CDR3 coding sequence is TGCGCCAGCAGCTTACCGGGACAGGGATATGGCTACACCTTC. V is TRBV5-1 and J is TRBJ1-2; 9 bases are a match to TRBD1. Trimming at V came to 2 bases and at J to 5 bases, leaving 4 bases not matched to a gene. The length of the CDR3 is 14 residues. The germline V gene has CDR1 SGHRS and CDR2 YFSETQ.

The chain is built from TRBV30 and TRBJ1-2; no clear D gene. The CDR3 covers 11 residues. Germline assignment: CDR1 GTSNPN and CDR2 SVGIG (reference sequence). V was trimmed by 2 bases and J by 7 bases, leaving 8 bases between them. The CDR3 is CAWSPLAGYTF. The CDR3 coding sequence is TGTGCCTGGAGTCCACTAGCTGGCTACACCTTC.

The rearrangement joins TRBV7-9 to TRBJ2-7, with 7 bases identical to TRBD1. The CDR3 has 14 residues. Trimming cost V 6 bases and J 3 bases; bases outside gene matches: 8. Germline loops: CDR1 SEHNR, CDR2 FQNEAQ (reference sequence). The DNA of the CDR3 is TGTGCCAGCAGTTACGCCGGGACAGACTACGAGCAGTACTTC. Protein: CASSYAGTDYEQYF. The variable domain in full, completed from reference TRBV7-9 and TRBJ2-7, reads DTGVSQNPRHKITKRGQNVTFRCDPISEHNRLYWYRQTLGQGPEFLTYFQNEAQLEKSRLLSDRFSAERPKGSFSTLEIQRTEQGDSAMYLCASSYAGTDYEQYFGPGTRLTVT.

The chain recombines TRBV5-1 with TRBJ2-1, with 12 positions matching TRBD2. Germline CDR1 reads SGHRS; CDR2 reads YFSETQ. CDR3 size: 18 residues. V lost 1 base, J lost 7 bases, and 12 bases stayed unmatched. The CDR3 coding sequence is TGCGCCAGCAGCTTGATGACTAGCGGGGGCAACTCTATAAATGAGCAGTTCTTC. Translating gives CASSLMTSGGNSINEQFF.

This chain uses TRBV5-4 with TRBJ2-1; the match to TRBD2 covers 9 bases. This CDR3 is 13 amino acids long. The germline CDR1 and CDR2 sequences are SGHNT and YYREEE (reference sequence). J was trimmed by 8 bases and V by 9 bases; bases with no gene match: 9. Written as DNA, the CDR3 is TGTGCCATTTCTCTGGCGGGAGGGGATGAGCAGTTCTTC. Encoded protein: CAISLAGGDEQFF. Complete variable domain (other parts from reference TRBV5-4 and TRBJ2-1): ETGVTQSPTHLIKTRGQQVTLRCSSQSGHNTVSWYQQALGQGPQFIFQYYREEENGRGNFPPRFSGLQFPNYSSELNVNALELDDSALYLCAISLAGGDEQFFGPGTRLTVL.

CDR3 coding DNA: TGTGCCAGTAACCCGGGACAGGGGTGGGATGGCTACACCTTC. The encoded protein is CASNPGQGWDGYTF. This chain connects TRBV19 to TRBJ1-2; 10 bases agree with TRBD1. This CDR3 is 14 amino acids long. V lost 7 bases to trimming and J lost 6 bases; unmatched junction nucleotides: 8. Per the germline V gene, CDR1 is LNHDA and CDR2 is SQIVND (reference sequence).

V is TRBV7-9 and J is TRBJ2-7, with TRBD1 matching over 9 bases. This CDR3 spans 17 amino acids. Germline lookup yields CDR1 SEHNR and CDR2 FQNEAQ (reference sequence). Trimming removed 1 base from V and 1 base from J; junction bases left unmatched: 8. The CDR3 nucleotides read TGTGCCAGCAGCTTAGGGCCCGGGACAGGGAATTCCTACGAGCAGTACTTC. The encoded protein is CASSLGPGTGNSYEQYF.

The genes are TRBV6-2 or TRBV6-3 and TRBJ1-4; 7 bases are shared with TRBD1. The V gene end was trimmed by 2 bases and the J gene end by 7 bases; junction bases not matched to a gene: 7. The germline gives CDR1 MNHEY, CDR2 SVGEGT. This CDR3 contains 15 residues. CDR3 coding DNA: TGTGCCAGCAGTTACCGGGACAGATTGGGTGAAAAACTGTTTTTT. As protein: CASSYRDRLGEKLFF.

CDR3 bases: TGTGCCAGCAGCGTATCCCCAGGGAGGGGAAACACCATATATTTT. This encodes CASSVSPGRGNTIYF. The rearrangement joins TRBV9 to TRBJ1-3; tentative D call: TRBD1 (5 bases). V lost 1 base to trimming and J lost 4 bases, with 12 bases between them. CDR1 and CDR2 (germline): SGDLS, YYNGEE. This CDR3 is built from 15 residues.

The J gene is TRBJ2-1, the V gene TRBV2; D gene unclear. Germline loops: CDR1 SNHLY, CDR2 FYNNEI. The CDR3 totals 12 residues. The CDR3: CASRPPYNEQFF. CDR3 nucleotides: TGTGCTTCTAGGCCACCTTACAATGAGCAGTTCTTC.

The J gene is TRBJ1-1, the V gene TRBV30; D not resolved. The V and J ends lost 4 bases and 3 bases respectively, with 12 bases between them. This CDR3 is built from 13 residues. The germline V gene has CDR1 GTSNPN and CDR2 SVGIG (reference sequence). CDR3 coding DNA: TGTGCCTGGACAACCCCCGGGGACACTGAAGCTTTCTTT. It translates to CAWTTPGDTEAFF.

The chain couples TRBV6-4 to TRBJ1-1; D gene unclear. Germline V lookup: CDR1 MRHNA, CDR2 SNTAGT. V was shortened by 3 bases and J by 1 base, with 9 bases between the two germline ends. This CDR3 is 14 amino acids long. The CDR3 nucleotides are TGTGCCAGCAGTGATGGAGGGAAGAACACTGAAGCTTTCTTT. Translating gives CASSDGGKNTEAFF.

The CDR3 sequence is CASSPPDRVVTEAFF. As DNA, the CDR3 is TGTGCCAGCTCACCACCGGACAGGGTGGTCACTGAAGCTTTCTTT. The chain carries TRBV18 and TRBJ1-1; 8 nucleotides line up with TRBD1. The CDR3 extends over 15 amino acids. The junction had 4 bases not matched to a gene; V was cut back by 0 bases and J by 4 bases. CDR1 and CDR2 from the germline V gene are KGHSH and LQKENI.

V gene TRBV4-1 combines with J gene TRBJ1-2; no firm D call. The CDR3 runs to 14 residues. The ends were cut back, 0 bases at V and 1 base at J, with 6 bases in the middle. Germline V gene lookup returns CDR1 MGHRA and CDR2 YSYEKL. The CDR3 coding sequence is TGCGCCAGCAGCCAAGAATCCTTTAACTATGGCTACACCTTC. This sequence encodes CASSQESFNYGYTF.

J is TRBJ2-5 and V is TRBV5-1; D gene ambiguous. Germline V gives CDR1 SGHRS, CDR2 YFSETQ. The CDR3 spans 13 residues. The germline V and J ends were trimmed by 5 bases and 5 bases, with 13 bases remaining between them. This chain's CDR3 is CASRVLEWETQYF. The CDR3 DNA reads TGCGCCAGCAGGGTTCTCGAGTGGGAGACCCAGTACTTC.

This chain uses TRBV19 with TRBJ1-2; no clear D gene. V was cut by 5 bases and J by 2 bases, with 15 bases left in between. CDR3 length: 15 residues. The germline CDR1 and CDR2 sequences are LNHDA and SQIVND (reference sequence). The CDR3 DNA reads TGTGCCAGTAGTGGTAGACGACAAAAGAACTATGGCTACACCTTC. This codes for CASSGRRQKNYGYTF.

Of note for this clone: Relative to the germline gene, one junction end is altered; a read error may explain this. The V gene is TRBV7-7, the J gene TRBJ2-1; 7 bases are a match to TRBD1. CDR1 is SSHAT, CDR2 FNYEAQ, per germline (reference sequence). The CDR3 contains 15 residues. The CDR3 is CASSLGDRAYNEQFF. The CDR3 DNA is TGTGCTAGCAGCTTAGGCGACAGGGCCTACAATGAGCAGTTCTTC. Supplemented by reference TRBV7-7 and TRBJ2-1, the full variable domain reads GAGVSQSPRYKVTKRGQDVTLRCDPISSHATLYWYQQALGQGPEFLTYFNYEAQPDKSGLPSDRFSAERPEGSISTLTIQRTEQRDSAMYRCASSLGDRAYNEQFFGPGTRLTVL.

DNA for the CDR3: TGTGCCAGTAGTATAGATCTGGCAGGCAACGCCTATGGCTACACCTTC. Protein: CASSIDLAGNAYGYTF. The chain joins TRBV19 to TRBJ1-2; no definite D call. CDR1 and CDR2 (germline): LNHDA, SQIVND (reference sequence). The CDR3 extends over 16 amino acids. Trimming pared 0 bases from V and 4 bases from J, leaving 15 bases between.